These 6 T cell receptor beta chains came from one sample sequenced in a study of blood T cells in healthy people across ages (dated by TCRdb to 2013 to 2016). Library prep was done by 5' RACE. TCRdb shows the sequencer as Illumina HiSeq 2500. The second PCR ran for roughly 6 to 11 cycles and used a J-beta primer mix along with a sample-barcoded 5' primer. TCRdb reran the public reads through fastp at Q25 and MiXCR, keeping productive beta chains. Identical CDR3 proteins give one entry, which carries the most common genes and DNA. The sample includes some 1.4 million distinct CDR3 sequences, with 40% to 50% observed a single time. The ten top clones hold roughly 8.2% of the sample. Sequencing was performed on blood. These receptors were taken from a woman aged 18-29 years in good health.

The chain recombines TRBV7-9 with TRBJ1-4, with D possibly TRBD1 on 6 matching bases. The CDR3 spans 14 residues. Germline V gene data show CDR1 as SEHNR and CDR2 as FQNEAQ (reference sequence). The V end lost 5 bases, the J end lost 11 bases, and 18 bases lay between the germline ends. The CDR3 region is CASSGRTGSEKLFF. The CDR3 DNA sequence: TGTGCCAGCAGCGGAAGAACAGGGTCGGAGAAACTGTTTTTT.

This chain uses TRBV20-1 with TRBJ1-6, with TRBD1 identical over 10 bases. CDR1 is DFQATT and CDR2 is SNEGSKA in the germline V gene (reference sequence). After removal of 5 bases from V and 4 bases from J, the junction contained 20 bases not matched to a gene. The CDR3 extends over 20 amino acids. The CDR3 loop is CSALARGQGVEGSYNSPLHF. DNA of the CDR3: TGCAGTGCTCTCGCCCGCGGACAGGGGGTAGAAGGGTCTTATAATTCACCCCTCCACTTT.

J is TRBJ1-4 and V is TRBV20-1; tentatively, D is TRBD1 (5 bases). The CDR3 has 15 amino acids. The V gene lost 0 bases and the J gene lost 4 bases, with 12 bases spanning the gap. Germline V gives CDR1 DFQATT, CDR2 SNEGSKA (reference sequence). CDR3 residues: CSARDGTGFNEKLFF. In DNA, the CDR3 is TGCAGTGCTAGAGACGGGACGGGGTTTAATGAAAAACTGTTTTTT.

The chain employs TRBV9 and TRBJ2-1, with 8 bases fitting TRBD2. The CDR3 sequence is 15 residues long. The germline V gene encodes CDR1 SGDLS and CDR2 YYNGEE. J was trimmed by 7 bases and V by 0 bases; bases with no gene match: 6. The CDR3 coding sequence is TGTGCCAGCAGCGTAGGCGGGAGGTTTGGGAATGAGCAGTTCTTC. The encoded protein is CASSVGGRFGNEQFF. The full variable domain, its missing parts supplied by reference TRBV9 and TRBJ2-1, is DSGVTQTPKHLITATGQRVTLRCSPRSGDLSVYWYQQSLDQGLQFLIQYYNGEERAKGNILERFSAQQFPDLHSELNLSSLELGDSALYFCASSVGGRFGNEQFFGPGTRLTVL.

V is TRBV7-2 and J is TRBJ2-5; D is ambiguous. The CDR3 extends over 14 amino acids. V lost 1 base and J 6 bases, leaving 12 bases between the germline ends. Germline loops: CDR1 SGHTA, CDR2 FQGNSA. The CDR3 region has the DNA TGTGCCAGCAGCTTAGACCAGAACCAGAAGACCCAGTACTTC. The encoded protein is CASSLDQNQKTQYF.

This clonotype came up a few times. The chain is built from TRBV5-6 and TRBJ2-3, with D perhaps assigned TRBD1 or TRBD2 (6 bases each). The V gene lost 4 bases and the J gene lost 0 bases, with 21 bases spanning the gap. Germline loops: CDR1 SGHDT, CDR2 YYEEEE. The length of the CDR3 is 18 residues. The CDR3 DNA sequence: TGTGCCAGCAGCGGGGGGCAACAGAAGTTACCTAGCACAGATACGCAGTATTTT. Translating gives CASSGGQQKLPSTDTQYF.